Following are 17 T cell receptor beta chains from one sample sequenced in a study of T cells after yellow fever vaccination. MiXCR was run by TCRdb on the 5' RACE reads, yielding one entry per CDR3 protein. The sample has 500,000 to 650,000 distinct CDR3 sequences, about 12% seen once. The sequencing used PBMCs, collected on the day of the yellow fever booster vaccination. Every receptor here comes from a man aged 30-40 years who received the YFV17D yellow fever vaccine.

This clonotype was detected many times. CDR3 in DNA: TGTGCCAGCAGATATGGGACTAGCGGGAGCCATGAGCAGTTCTTC. Translation gives CASRYGTSGSHEQFF. The chain combines TRBV27 with TRBJ2-1; 14 bases line up with TRBD2. Trimming took 6 bases from V and 8 from J; bases not matched to a gene: 6. CDR3 length: 15 residues. Germline assignment: CDR1 MNHEY and CDR2 SMNVEV (reference sequence).

The V gene is TRBV6-2 or TRBV6-3, the J gene TRBJ2-3; D assignment may be TRBD1 or TRBD2 (5 bases each). The CDR3 length is 21 residues. The germline CDR1 and CDR2 sequences are MNHEY and SVGEGT. The V gene lost 2 bases and the J gene lost 3 bases, with 30 bases spanning the gap. CDR3 in DNA: TGTGCCAGCAGTTACAGGTCGGGCCAGAAGGGGCCTTTTGGGAGTACAGATACGCAGTATTTT. Amino acid sequence: CASSYRSGQKGPFGSTDTQYF.

This clonotype was seen only a few times. The V gene is TRBV7-8, the J gene TRBJ2-7, with 7 nucleotides matching TRBD2. The V and J ends lost 5 bases and 3 bases, in that order; junction bases with no gene match: 4. The CDR3 is 13 amino acids. CDR1 and CDR2 (germline): SGHVS, FQNEAQ. CDR3 coding DNA: TGTGCCAGCAGCCATGGACTAGTCTACGAGCAGTACTTC. It specifies CASSHGLVYEQYF.

This clonotype was detected a few times. The chain uses TRBV6-1 and TRBJ2-5; D remains unclear. Per the germline V gene, CDR1 is MNHNS and CDR2 is SASEGT. CDR3 length: 15 amino acids. Deletions cut 5 bases from V and 5 bases from J, with 18 bases between. CDR3 coding DNA: TGTGCCAGCAGTCCTCGCTCGTACATGGGGGAGACCCAGTACTTC. The encoded protein is CASSPRSYMGETQYF.

The chain joins TRBV24-1 to TRBJ2-7; the D is unclear. This CDR3 region has 13 residues. Germline V gives CDR1 KGHDR, CDR2 SFDVKD. V lost 5 bases, J lost 0 bases, and 7 bases lay in between. CDR3 protein: CATSAASSYEQYF. For the CDR3, the DNA is TGTGCCACCAGTGCAGCGAGCTCCTACGAGCAGTACTTC.

This clonotype was found a few times. The chain is built from TRBV9 and TRBJ1-5; 7 bases line up with TRBD1. Germline V lookup: CDR1 SGDLS, CDR2 YYNGEE. The junction had 3 bases not matched to a gene; V was cut back by 3 bases and J by 0 bases. CDR3 length: 15 amino acids. This CDR3 is CASSGQGYSNQPQHF. The CDR3 bases are TGTGCCAGCAGCGGACAGGGTTATAGCAATCAGCCCCAGCATTTT.

The chain uses TRBV20-1 and TRBJ2-1, with D maybe TRBD2 (6 bases). V dropped 5 bases and J dropped 4 bases, with 15 bases sitting between them. Germline CDR1 DFQATT, CDR2 SNEGSKA (reference sequence). This CDR3 spans 14 amino acids. CDR3 protein: CSASLTSFYNEQFF. The CDR3 region has the DNA TGCAGTGCTTCCTTGACTAGTTTTTACAATGAGCAGTTCTTC.

This clonotype showed up just a few times. The gene calls are TRBV4-3 and TRBJ2-5, with 9 bases that match TRBD1. Per germline, CDR1 LGHNA and CDR2 YSLEER. J was trimmed by 3 bases and V by 1 base; bases with no gene match: 3. The CDR3 extends over 15 amino acids. This CDR3 reads CASSQGDRDEETQYF. CDR3 DNA: TGCGCCAGCAGCCAAGGGGACAGGGACGAAGAGACCCAGTACTTC.

This clonotype was recorded a few times. The gene calls are TRBV7-3 and TRBJ2-5; D is tentatively TRBD1 or TRBD2 (6 bases each). Trimming cost V 1 base and J 5 bases, with 14 bases left between them. The CDR3 runs to 15 residues. CDR1 and CDR2 (germline): SGHTA, FQGTGA. The CDR3: CASSLMSGARETQYF. The CDR3 DNA reads TGTGCCAGCAGCTTAATGTCGGGGGCGCGGGAGACCCAGTACTTC.

This clonotype showed up just a few times. The chain combines TRBV5-6 with TRBJ2-5; tentative D call: TRBD1 (6 bases). CDR1 and CDR2 from the germline V gene are SGHDT and YYEEEE. The V gene lost 4 bases and the J gene lost 5 bases, with 18 bases spanning the gap. The CDR3 has 15 residues. CDR3 sequence (DNA): TGTGCCAGCAGCACACCCGGACAGTTTCGGGAGACCCAGTACTTC. Its protein product is CASSTPGQFRETQYF.

This clonotype was seen more than once but under ten times. This sequence joins TRBV30 and TRBJ2-1; possibly TRBD1 for D (6 bases). This CDR3 comprises 14 residues. Germline CDR1 GTSNPN, CDR2 SVGIG (reference sequence). CDR3 DNA: TGTGCGTCACCGGGACACCTCCTCGGGGATGAGCAGTTCTTC. Translation gives CASPGHLLGDEQFF.

This clonotype has more than one count but fewer than ten. The rearrangement links TRBV5-5 to TRBJ2-2, with TRBD1 matching over 9 bases. This CDR3 is 15 amino acids long. V shed 4 bases, J shed 3 bases, and the junction held 4 bases outside the gene matches. CDR1 is SGHKS, CDR2 YYEKEE, per germline (reference sequence). The CDR3 is CASSLRDRDTGELFF. CDR3 coding DNA: TGTGCCAGCAGCCTGCGGGACAGGGACACCGGGGAGCTGTTTTTT.

The genes are TRBV20-1 and TRBJ1-4; 8 nucleotides match TRBD1. Trimming took 3 bases from V and 12 from J; bases not matched to a gene: 9. In germline, CDR1 is DFQATT, CDR2 SNEGSKA (reference sequence). The CDR3 runs to 13 residues. CDR3 sequence reads: CSARNRGARELFF. Here the CDR3 DNA reads TGCAGTGCTAGGAACAGGGGGGCGAGAGAACTGTTTTTT.

This clonotype was counted between two and nine times. V is TRBV5-1 and J is TRBJ2-1; 8 bases are shared with TRBD1. Germline assignment: CDR1 SGHRS and CDR2 YFSETQ. The CDR3 length is 14 residues. Trimming removed 4 bases from V and 5 bases from J; junction bases left unmatched: 5. Here the CDR3 DNA reads TGCGCCAGCAGCCCGGGACAGGTGAACAATGAGCAGTTCTTC. Its protein product is CASSPGQVNNEQFF. Complete variable domain (other parts from reference TRBV5-1 and TRBJ2-1): KAGVTQTPRYLIKTRGQQVTLSCSPISGHRSVSWYQQTPGQGLQFLFEYFSETQRNKGNFPGRFSGRQFSNSRSEMNVSTLELGDSALYLCASSPGQVNNEQFFGPGTRLTVL.

V and J are TRBV7-9 and TRBJ1-1; D is perhaps TRBD1 (6 bases). The V and J ends lost 4 bases and 2 bases respectively, with 14 bases between them. The CDR3 is made up of 15 amino acids. Germline assignment: CDR1 SEHNR and CDR2 FQNEAQ (reference sequence). The CDR3 here is CASSSGNRANTEAFF. The CDR3 DNA follows: TGTGCCAGCAGCTCCGGGAACAGGGCAAACACTGAAGCTTTCTTT.

The sample holds a few counts of this clonotype. The rearrangement joins TRBV5-1 to TRBJ1-2; perhaps TRBD1 as D (5 bases). V dropped 4 bases and J dropped 1 base, with 11 bases sitting between them. The CDR3 is made up of 14 amino acids. Per the germline V gene, CDR1 is SGHRS and CDR2 is YFSETQ. The CDR3 loop is CASSGGRGNYGYTF. As DNA, the CDR3 is TGCGCCAGCAGCGGGGGACGGGGTAACTATGGCTACACCTTC.

This clonotype was observed a few times. This chain joins TRBV7-3 and TRBJ2-1; TRBD2 aligns across 10 bases. Trimming at V came to 5 bases and at J to 1 base, leaving 5 bases not matched to a gene. Germline V gene lookup returns CDR1 SGHTA and CDR2 FQGTGA. The CDR3 runs to 16 residues. DNA for the CDR3: TGTGCCAGCAGCCCGAGCGGGGGGGGGTCCTACAATGAGCAGTTCTTC. Its protein is CASSPSGGGSYNEQFF.